Given below is one TCR beta chain in context. Its antigen is not identified. These data belong to a study of T cell responses to AZD1222 COVID-19 vaccine. Study in general: Second-dose intervals near 4 or 12 weeks were combined.

Findings and limits, study-wide: Baseline testing showed seropositivity in only a handful of AZD1222 recipients. Most donors were white British, females outnumbered males, and clonal diversity was possibly underestimated. When two AZD1222 doses had been given, Spike-specific TCR breadth and depth rose.

There are 15 residues in the CDR3. The V end was cut by 5 bases, the J end by 5 bases, with 15 bases between. Germline-derived CDR1 and CDR2 are SGHAT and FQNNGV. Profiling relied on immunoSEQ multiplex PCR, and the TCRdb table lists in-frame clones only, not all of them. This table holds 83,000 or so clones, more than 70% found once. This chain joins TRBV11-2 and TRBJ1-4; D remains unclear. This TCR was sampled from an adult in good health. Sequencing was performed on peripheral blood, taken on day 0 of AZD1222 vaccination. Here the CDR3 DNA reads TGTGCCAGCAGCCCCCCCGGGCTGGGGAATGAAAAACTGTTTTTT. Translated, it gives CASSPPGLGNEKLFF. Looking up the rest from reference TRBV11-2 and TRBJ1-4 gives the full variable domain: EAGVAQSPRYKIIEKRQSVAFWCNPISGHATLYWYQQILGQGPKLLIQFQNNGVVDDSQLPKDRFSAERLKGVDSTLKIQPAKLEDSAVYLCASSPPGLGNEKLFFGSGTQLSVL.